The 31 T cell receptor beta chains below were found in one sample sequenced in a study of shared clonotypes between healthy human individuals (dated by TCRdb to 2020 to 2021). Library generation was performed with the immunoSEQ multiplex PCR assay. Imported from immuneACCESS, the table was reduced by TCRdb to in-frame sequences with V and J called. These copies leave out some clones; in studies compared against another copy, an unresolved V gene accounts for under half, and the cause of the remainder is not known. The table for this sample lists about a million clones; around 76% of them were counted only once. The ten top clones hold about 1.5% of the sample. Sequencing was carried out using memory CD4+ T cells sorted from blood. The intended sense of this specimen's cell subset or site label: CD45RA-negative fraction. The receptors were sampled from a man between 18 and 35 years old in good health.

This clone has just one count. The rearrangement joins TRBV2 to TRBJ2-1, with TRBD2 identical over 13 bases. The length of the CDR3 is 14 residues. V gave up 2 bases and J gave up 10 bases; unmatched junction bases: 2. The germline CDR1 and CDR2 sequences are SNHLY and FYNNEI. For the CDR3, the DNA is TGTGCCAGCAGTGAAAAGACTAGCGGGGGGGAGCAGTTCTTC. This sequence encodes CASSEKTSGGEQFF.

Turning to this clone: With a far larger clone one base away, a read error is the likely cause. This chain uses TRBV5-6 with TRBJ2-3, with D perhaps TRBD2 (6 bases). Between the trimmed V and J ends, which lost 4 bases and 1 base, there was a span of 10 bases. The CDR3 is 14 residues long. Germline assignment: CDR1 SGHDT and CDR2 YYEEEE. The chain's CDR3 is CASSQPGGTDTQYF. The CDR3 DNA reads as TGTGCCAGCAGCCAACCGGGAGGCACAGATACGCAGTATTTT. Using reference TRBV5-6 and TRBJ2-3 for the parts outside the CDR3, the full variable domain is DAGVTQSPTHLIKTRGQQVTLRCSPKSGHDTVSWYQQALGQGPQFIFQYYEEEERQRGNFPDRFSGHQFPNYSSELNVNALLLGDSALYLCASSQPGGTDTQYFGPGTRLTVL.

Only a few counts were recorded for this clone. V usage is TRBV5-5 and J usage is TRBJ2-3, with 12 bases fitting TRBD2. The germline V gene has CDR1 SGHKS and CDR2 YYEKEE (reference sequence). The CDR3 sequence is 15 residues long. With 3 bases clipped from V and 5 bases from J, the junction kept 4 bases outside the gene matches. DNA of the CDR3: TGTGCCAGCAGCTCACTAGCGGGAGGTCAAGATACGCAGTATTTT. Translating it yields CASSSLAGGQDTQYF.

This clone came up a few times. The CDR3 sequence: CASSLRVSGEAQYF. CDR3 in DNA: TGTGCCAGCAGTTTAAGAGTTTCAGGGGAGGCCCAGTACTTC. The chain is built from TRBV2 and TRBJ2-5; either TRBD1 or TRBD2 may fit D (6 bases each). The CDR3 runs 14 residues. V was shortened by 5 bases and J by 9 bases, with 19 bases between the two germline ends. CDR1 is SNHLY and CDR2 is FYNNEI in the germline V gene.

This clone was detected once. This chain connects TRBV5-1 to TRBJ1-3; 8 positions agree with TRBD1. CDR1 and CDR2 (germline): SGHRS, YFSETQ. V shed 4 bases and J 3 bases; nucleotides not matched to a gene: 9. This CDR3 has 16 amino acids. The CDR3 DNA is TGCGCCAGCAGCGCCGGACAGGGCGATCTTGGAAACACCATATATTTT. Encoded protein: CASSAGQGDLGNTIYF.

The rearrangement joins TRBV15 to TRBJ1-1; 9 positions agree with TRBD1. The CDR3 spans 13 residues. The germline CDR1 and CDR2 sequences are LNHNV and YYDKDF (reference sequence). The trim removed 7 bases at V and 1 base at J, leaving 1 base unmatched. Here the CDR3 DNA reads TGTGCCACCAAGGGACAGGGGAACACTGAAGCTTTCTTT. Its translation is CATKGQGNTEAFF.

The rearrangement joins TRBV11-2 to TRBJ1-2; D gene ambiguous. Germline CDR1 reads SGHAT; CDR2 reads FQNNGV. The CDR3 extends over 12 amino acids. With 8 bases removed from V and 5 bases from J, the gap between germline ends came to 12 bases. DNA of the CDR3: TGTGCCAGCTCCGGCGGGCCGTATGGCTACACCTTC. This translates into CASSGGPYGYTF. Combining the CDR3 with reference TRBV11-2 and TRBJ1-2 gives the whole variable domain EAGVAQSPRYKIIEKRQSVAFWCNPISGHATLYWYQQILGQGPKLLIQFQNNGVVDDSQLPKDRFSAERLKGVDSTLKIQPAKLEDSAVYLCASSGGPYGYTFGSGTRLTVV.

The genes are TRBV18 and TRBJ1-1, with 7 nucleotides matching TRBD1. This CDR3 region has 15 residues. Looked up from germline, CDR1 is KGHSH and CDR2 is LQKENI. With V trimmed by 11 bases and J by 1 base, 13 bases remained unmatched. The CDR3 region has the DNA TGTGCCTCCCGACAGGGAAAATTGGAGAACACTGAAGCTTTCTTT. As protein: CASRQGKLENTEAFF.

V gene TRBV5-3 combines with J gene TRBJ1-1; TRBD1 matches 7 bases. TRBV5-3 is noted as an ORF with a role that remains uncertain. This CDR3 has 15 amino acids. The V segment lost 6 bases and the J segment 1 base; nucleotides outside the gene matches: 9. In DNA, the CDR3 is TGTGCCAGAATCAAAGGGGGCAGGCCGAACACTGAAGCTTTCTTT. The encoded protein is CARIKGGRPNTEAFF.

The CDR3 reads CASSPYRVGDPTDTQYF. The CDR3, as DNA: TGTGCCAGCAGCCCTTATCGGGTGGGGGATCCCACAGATACGCAGTATTTT. The chain has TRBV7-3 and TRBJ2-3; either TRBD1 or TRBD2 may fit D (5 bases each). The germline CDR1 and CDR2 sequences are SGHTA and FQGTGA. V was shortened by 5 bases and J by 2 bases, with 20 bases between the two germline ends. The CDR3 runs to 17 residues.

The chain has TRBV5-6 and TRBJ2-7; TRBD1 agrees at 7 bases. The germline gives CDR1 SGHDT, CDR2 YYEEEE. Losses at the gene ends were 3 bases for V and 13 bases for J; bases not matched to a gene: 4. The CDR3 is 10 amino acids. DNA of the CDR3: TGTGCCAGCAGCTCCGGGACAGATTACTTC. Its translation: CASSSGTDYF.

This clone was seen just once. The V gene is TRBV21-1, the J gene TRBJ2-1; TRBD2, the table's D call, was not compared with the DNA. TRBV21-1 is annotated as a pseudogene. This CDR3 comprises 19 residues. The CDR3 sequence: CASSKVGTGRLAGLDEQFF. In DNA form, the CDR3 reads TGTGCCAGCAGCAAAGTCGGGACAGGTCGGCTAGCGGGATTGGATGAGCAGTTCTTC.

Concerning this clone: This CDR3 is also generated by other DNA sequences in the sample. The chain combines TRBV5-6 with TRBJ1-2; tentatively, D is TRBD1 (5 bases). In germline, CDR1 is SGHDT, CDR2 YYEEEE. V lost 2 bases, J lost 8 bases, and 10 bases lay in between. CDR3 size: 12 residues. Written as DNA, the CDR3 is TGTGCCAGCAGCTTCGGGGCGGGAGGCTACACCTTC. It encodes CASSFGAGGYTF.

The chain is built from TRBV27 and TRBJ2-5, with TRBD1 matching over 8 bases. The germline V gene has CDR1 MNHEY and CDR2 SMNVEV (reference sequence). Unmatched junction bases numbered 11, after V lost 5 bases and J lost 3 bases. CDR3 size: 16 residues. The CDR3 here is CASSPLMGQEEETQYF. In DNA form, the CDR3 reads TGTGCCAGCAGTCCACTTATGGGACAGGAAGAAGAGACCCAGTACTTC.

The CDR3 DNA is TGTGCCAGCAGAACGGGACAGGAGAACACCGGGGAGCTGTTTTTT. Translating gives CASRTGQENTGELFF. The rearrangement links TRBV6-5 to TRBJ2-2, with TRBD1 matching over 8 bases. J gave up 1 base and V 6 bases, and 4 bases lay outside the gene matches. Germline V gives CDR1 MNHEY, CDR2 SVGAGI. The CDR3 sequence is 15 residues long.

The rearrangement joins TRBV10-3 to TRBJ1-5; the match to TRBD1 covers 10 bases. CDR3 length: 15 amino acids. V dropped 5 bases and J dropped 3; count of bases not matched to a gene: 4. Germline CDR1 is ENHRY and CDR2 is SYGVKD. The CDR3 sequence is CAISPGQGPNQPQHF. The CDR3 nucleotides are TGTGCCATCAGTCCGGGACAGGGGCCCAATCAGCCCCAGCATTTT.

This chain joins TRBV9 and TRBJ2-2; the match to TRBD1 covers 8 bases. V was clipped by 3 bases and J by 5 bases; unmatched bases: 6. Germline V lookup: CDR1 SGDLS, CDR2 YYNGEE. The CDR3 totals 15 residues. CDR3 protein: CASSGRGRETGELFF. CDR3 sequence (DNA): TGTGCCAGCAGCGGCAGGGGGCGAGAAACCGGGGAGCTGTTTTTT.

This clone was seen more than once but under ten times. This rearrangement joins TRBV6-5 to TRBJ1-1; D may be TRBD1 (5 bases). Trimming shortened V by 6 bases and J by 0 bases, and 14 bases separated the two germline ends. CDR1 and CDR2 from the germline V gene are MNHEY and SVGAGI. This CDR3 comprises 15 residues. CDR3 region: CASSWGVLMNTEAFF. CDR3 bases: TGTGCCAGCAGCTGGGGGGTCCTTATGAACACTGAAGCTTTCTTT.

J is TRBJ1-4 and V is TRBV9; TRBD1 matches at 9 bases. Germline V lookup: CDR1 SGDLS, CDR2 YYNGEE. J gave up 4 bases and V 4 bases, and 2 bases lay outside the gene matches. The CDR3 consists of 14 residues. The CDR3 coding sequence is TGTGCCAGCAGCCAGGGACAGGGTAATGAAAAACTGTTTTTT. It yields the protein CASSQGQGNEKLFF. The full variable domain, in which reference TRBV9 and TRBJ1-4 provide the parts outside the CDR3, is DSGVTQTPKHLITATGQRVTLRCSPRSGDLSVYWYQQSLDQGLQFLIQYYNGEERAKGNILERFSAQQFPDLHSELNLSSLELGDSALYFCASSQGQGNEKLFFGSGTQLSVL.

This chain joins TRBV30 and TRBJ1-6; the match to TRBD1 covers 7 bases. From germline, CDR1 is GTSNPN and CDR2 SVGIG (reference sequence). The J segment lost 0 bases and the V segment lost 2 bases, leaving 4 bases of the junction unmatched. The CDR3 contains 16 residues. The DNA of the CDR3 is TGTGCCTGGAGTTCCTCAGGGGGCTCCTATAATTCACCCCTCCACTTT. It translates to CAWSSSGGSYNSPLHF.

A few counts support this clone. The chain recombines TRBV6-5 with TRBJ2-7; D perhaps matches TRBD1 (5 bases). The germline gives CDR1 MNHEY, CDR2 SVGAGI. The CDR3 sequence is 15 residues long. Trimming cost V 5 bases and J 0 bases, with 14 bases left between them. The CDR3 is CASSAGWVSSYEQYF. In DNA form, the CDR3 reads TGTGCCAGCAGTGCAGGGTGGGTGAGCTCCTACGAGCAGTACTTC.

The chain links TRBV4-3 to TRBJ1-3, with no clear D. The CDR3 is 14 residues long. The germline V and J ends were trimmed by 1 base and 0 bases, with 4 bases remaining between them. The germline gives CDR1 LGHNA, CDR2 YSLEER. In DNA form, the CDR3 reads TGCGCCAGCAGCCAAGTAGTCTCTGGAAACACCATATATTTT. As protein: CASSQVVSGNTIYF.

This chain connects TRBV10-2 to TRBJ2-3; D not resolved. Looked up from germline, CDR1 is WSHSY and CDR2 is SAAADI. The CDR3 is made up of 16 amino acids. V gave up 3 bases and J gave up 0 bases, with 13 bases separating them. The CDR3 loop is CASSDPLGTSTDTQYF. In DNA, the CDR3 is TGCGCCAGCAGTGACCCTCTTGGAACTAGCACAGATACGCAGTATTTT.

The chain carries TRBV5-1 and TRBJ2-7, with D tentatively TRBD2 (6 bases). Germline V gives CDR1 SGHRS, CDR2 YFSETQ. With 0 bases removed from V and 0 bases from J, the gap between germline ends came to 10 bases. CDR3 length equals 15 residues. In DNA form, the CDR3 reads TGCGCCAGCAGCTTGGCGGGTAGCGGCTCCTACGAGCAGTACTTC. Encoded protein: CASSLAGSGSYEQYF.

In this sample, this clone turned up once. The V and J genes are TRBV5-1 and TRBJ2-7; D not resolved. The CDR3 sequence is 13 residues long. The V end lost 1 base, the J end lost 2 bases, and 7 bases lay between the germline ends. Germline CDR1 reads SGHRS; CDR2 reads YFSETQ. The CDR3 DNA reads TGCGCCAGCAGCTTGATAGATACCTACGAGCAGTACTTC. Residues: CASSLIDTYEQYF.

A word on this clone: This CDR3 is also generated by other DNA sequences in the sample. CDR3 DNA: TGTGCCAGCAGTGGACAGATTAATCAGCCCCAGCATTTT. This codes for CASSGQINQPQHF. J is TRBJ1-5 and V is TRBV2, with TRBD1 as a possible D gene (5 bases). V gave up 4 bases and J gave up 4 bases, with 8 bases separating them. CDR1 SNHLY and CDR2 FYNNEI come from the germline V gene. The CDR3 contains 13 residues. The full variable domain, completed using reference TRBV2 and TRBJ1-5, is EPEVTQTPSHQVTQMGQEVILRCVPISNHLYFYWYRQILGQKVEFLVSFYNNEISEKSEIFDDQFSVERPDGSNFTLKIRSTKLEDSAMYFCASSGQINQPQHFGDGTRLSIL.

The chain recombines TRBV5-1 with TRBJ2-3; D gene ambiguous. V shed 0 bases and J shed 0 bases, with 8 bases lying between them. Germline assignment: CDR1 SGHRS and CDR2 YFSETQ. The CDR3 is 15 residues long. CDR3 bases: TGCGCCAGCAGCTTGGGACCCAGCAGCACAGATACGCAGTATTTT. Its protein product is CASSLGPSSTDTQYF.

The chain employs TRBV19 and TRBJ2-7; D unresolved. The V gene lost 3 bases and the J gene lost 2 bases, with 14 bases spanning the gap. This CDR3 region has 15 residues. CDR1 and CDR2 (germline): LNHDA, SQIVND (reference sequence). CDR3 in DNA: TGTGCCAGTAGTATCAAGGTGGACGGAACCTACGAGCAGTACTTC. Its translation is CASSIKVDGTYEQYF.

V is TRBV2 and J is TRBJ1-1; no clear D gene. Trimming took off 6 bases at V and 7 bases at J, with 9 bases between the two ends. This CDR3 has 11 residues. The germline V gene encodes CDR1 SNHLY and CDR2 FYNNEI. In nucleotides, the CDR3 is TGTGCCAGCAGCCCGGAGGGTGAAGCTTTCTTT. It encodes CASSPEGEAFF. Full variable domain (missing parts from reference TRBV2 and TRBJ1-1): EPEVTQTPSHQVTQMGQEVILRCVPISNHLYFYWYRQILGQKVEFLVSFYNNEISEKSEIFDDQFSVERPDGSNFTLKIRSTKLEDSAMYFCASSPEGEAFFGQGTRLTVV.

This chain links TRBV10-2 with TRBJ2-7; TRBD1 is a possible D gene (5 bases). The germline gives CDR1 WSHSY, CDR2 SAAADI. The length of the CDR3 is 13 residues. V shed 6 bases and J shed 6 bases, with 15 bases lying between them. CDR3 DNA sequence: TGCGCCAGCAGAAGGGGTCTGGGGTCCGAGCAGTACTTC. As protein: CASRRGLGSEQYF.

The chain uses TRBV7-9 and TRBJ1-2; D is perhaps TRBD1 (6 bases). Germline assignment: CDR1 SEHNR and CDR2 FQNEAQ (reference sequence). V was shortened by 1 base and J by 8 bases, with 11 bases between the two germline ends. The CDR3 is 13 amino acids. CDR3 DNA: TGTGCCAGCAGCTTAGAACAGGGCGGGGGCTACACCTTC. Residues: CASSLEQGGGYTF.